What follows describes a single T cell receptor (beta chain). Its antigen remains unidentified. MiXCR was run by TCRdb on the 5' RACE reads, yielding one entry per CDR3 protein. The sample has approximately 60,000 distinct CDR3 sequences, around 24% seen once. Tregs were sorted as CD4+CD25+CD127-/low cells. Study-level results: Larger-cohort validation covered only one TCR beta V-J rearrangement.

CDR1 and CDR2 from the germline V gene are DFQATT and SNEGSKA (reference sequence). Trimming shortened V by 5 bases and J by 13 bases, and 12 bases separated the two germline ends. This CDR3 has 10 residues. The sample comprised tumor-infiltrating Tregs sorted from the breast tumor. The TCR was taken from a female donor with breast cancer. The genes are TRBV20-1 and TRBJ2-1; D is perhaps TRBD1 (6 bases). The CDR3 bases are TGCAGTGCTCCATGGACAGAACAGTTCTTC. As protein: CSAPWTEQFF.